One sample yielded the 14 T cell receptor beta chains listed below, sequenced in a study of cytomegalovirus exposure and HLA in healthy donors. The table came from immunoSEQ multiplex PCR; TCRdb's copy has only in-frame clones and leaves some out. This sample has 130,000 to 150,000 clones, with around 90% found just once. Input material: PBMCs. The receptor set was obtained from a woman in her late teens or twenties in good health and CMV-seropositive.

The CDR3 is CASSLGLAGGSSGELFF. As DNA, the CDR3 is TGCGCCAGCAGCTTGGGACTAGCGGGAGGGTCATCCGGGGAGCTGTTTTTT. The gene calls are TRBV5-1 and TRBJ2-2, with TRBD2 identical over 14 bases. Germline V gives CDR1 SGHRS, CDR2 YFSETQ. CDR3 size: 17 residues. V was clipped by 0 bases and J by 6 bases; unmatched bases: 4. The full variable domain, in which reference TRBV5-1 and TRBJ2-2 provide the parts outside the CDR3, is KAGVTQTPRYLIKTRGQQVTLSCSPISGHRSVSWYQQTPGQGLQFLFEYFSETQRNKGNFPGRFSGRQFSNSRSEMNVSTLELGDSALYLCASSLGLAGGSSGELFFGEGSRLTVL.

This clone occurred many times. The sample holds other DNA sequences that translate to the same CDR3. V is TRBV9 and J is TRBJ2-3, with 9 positions matching TRBD2. The junction had 6 bases not matched to a gene; V was cut back by 4 bases and J by 0 bases. Germline V CDR1 and CDR2: SGDLS, YYNGEE. The CDR3 loop spans 16 amino acids. CDR3 loop: CASSPGLASSTDTQYF. The CDR3 region has the DNA TGTGCCAGCAGCCCGGGACTAGCTTCTAGCACAGATACGCAGTATTTT.

The V gene is TRBV6-1, the J gene TRBJ1-1, with D possibly being TRBD1 (6 bases). The V end was cut by 7 bases, the J end by 1 base, with 13 bases between. This CDR3 has 14 amino acids. The germline gives CDR1 MNHNS, CDR2 SASEGT. CDR3 in DNA: TGTGCCAGCACCAGGGGCGCCACGAACACTGAAGCTTTCTTT. Translated, it gives CASTRGATNTEAFF.

This chain uses TRBV7-8 with TRBJ2-3, with TRBD2 identical over 9 bases. Germline CDR1 SGHVS, CDR2 FQNEAQ. The CDR3 is 16 residues long. Trimming cost V 4 bases and J 2 bases; bases outside gene matches: 7. Here the CDR3 reads CASSSRLAVNTDTQYF. In DNA, the CDR3 is TGTGCCAGCAGCTCTAGACTAGCGGTAAACACAGATACGCAGTATTTT.

J is TRBJ1-4 and V is TRBV28; D call uncertain. The ends were cut back, 5 bases at V and 7 bases at J, with 17 bases in the middle. This CDR3 spans 15 amino acids. Germline CDR1 MDHEN, CDR2 SYDVKM. DNA for the CDR3: TGTGCCAGCAGTCCCACACACAGTATCGTTGAAAAACTGTTTTTT. Protein sequence: CASSPTHSIVEKLFF.

The chain carries TRBV11-2 and TRBJ1-2; 7 nucleotides agree with TRBD1. Germline lookup yields CDR1 SGHAT and CDR2 FQNNGV. The CDR3 contains 15 residues. The junction had 7 bases not matched to a gene; V was cut back by 2 bases and J by 4 bases. The CDR3 reads CASSLQRGPAYGYTF. DNA of the CDR3: TGTGCCAGCAGCTTACAAAGGGGGCCCGCCTATGGCTACACCTTC. The entire variable domain, with the rest obtained from reference TRBV11-2 and TRBJ1-2, is as follows: EAGVAQSPRYKIIEKRQSVAFWCNPISGHATLYWYQQILGQGPKLLIQFQNNGVVDDSQLPKDRFSAERLKGVDSTLKIQPAKLEDSAVYLCASSLQRGPAYGYTFGSGTRLTVV.

The rearrangement links TRBV11-1 to TRBJ1-1, with D hard to call. There are 14 residues in the CDR3. Deletions cut 4 bases from V and 1 base from J, with 10 bases between. CDR1 is SGHAT and CDR2 is FQDESV in the germline V gene (reference sequence). CDR3: CASSSRGQNTEAFF. The CDR3 DNA is TGTGCCAGCAGCTCCCGAGGGCAGAACACTGAAGCTTTCTTT.

Details on this clone: This specimen includes other DNA sequences encoding the same CDR3. The chain couples TRBV6-4 to TRBJ2-1, with TRBD2 identical over 8 bases. V dropped 5 bases and J dropped 4; count of bases not matched to a gene: 1. This CDR3 is 13 amino acids long. Per germline, CDR1 MRHNA and CDR2 SNTAGT. The CDR3 here is CASSSGSYNEQFF. CDR3 bases: TGTGCCAGCAGTAGCGGGAGTTACAATGAGCAGTTCTTC.

This rearrangement joins TRBV4-2 to TRBJ2-5; D is possibly TRBD2 (5 bases). The length of the CDR3 is 14 residues. V was pared by 8 bases and J by 1 base, with 14 bases between. CDR1 is LGHNA and CDR2 is YNFKEQ in the germline V gene. DNA for the CDR3: TGTGCCAGCGGAAGACCGGGATCCCAAGAGACCCAGTACTTC. It is translated as CASGRPGSQETQYF.

With respect to this clone: Relative to the germline gene, one junction end is altered; a read error may explain this. The chain carries TRBV6-1 and TRBJ2-1, with 11 bases that match TRBD2. The CDR3 contains 15 residues. Looked up from germline, CDR1 is MNHNS and CDR2 is SASEGT. CDR3: CATSQLAGEYNEQFF. In DNA, the CDR3 is TGTGCCACCAGTCAACTAGCGGGAGAATACAATGAGCAGTTCTTC.

The V and J genes are TRBV7-9 and TRBJ2-7; the D gene is possibly TRBD2 (5 bases). Trimming shortened V by 1 base and J by 6 bases, and 13 bases separated the two germline ends. This CDR3 comprises 14 residues. From germline, CDR1 is SEHNR and CDR2 FQNEAQ (reference sequence). The CDR3 reads CASSLVAGVSEQYF. CDR3 sequence (DNA): TGTGCCAGCAGCTTAGTGGCGGGCGTGTCCGAGCAGTACTTC.

V usage is TRBV15 and J usage is TRBJ2-7; 15 nucleotides match TRBD2. The CDR3 covers 16 residues. Germline V gives CDR1 LNHNV, CDR2 YYDKDF (reference sequence). The trim removed 1 base at V and 4 bases at J, leaving 2 bases unmatched. As DNA, the CDR3 is TGTGCCACCAGCAGAGCGGGGACTAGCGGGAGGTACGAGCAGTACTTC. Its translation is CATSRAGTSGRYEQYF.

This sequence joins TRBV7-2 and TRBJ2-3, with TRBD2 as a possible D gene (7 bases). Germline V gives CDR1 SGHTA, CDR2 FQGNSA. The V and J ends lost 5 bases and 5 bases respectively, with 23 bases between them. There are 17 residues in the CDR3. The CDR3 DNA reads as TGTGCCAGCAGCCCTAGCCCCCGAGGGGGGGGCAGAGATACGCAGTATTTT. Protein: CASSPSPRGGGRDTQYF.

The CDR3 loop reads CASSQVYEQYF. For the CDR3, the DNA is TGTGCCAGCAGTCAGGTCTACGAGCAGTACTTC. This chain connects TRBV6-1 to TRBJ2-7, with D unclear. The CDR3 spans 11 residues. The ends were cut back, 5 bases at V and 3 bases at J, with 5 bases in the middle. CDR1 and CDR2 from the germline V gene are MNHNS and SASEGT.